The following is a T cell receptor (beta chain) sequence with its context. The antigen remains undetermined. The sample is drawn from a study of human versus mouse CDR3 diversity and MHC coevolution. Overall study findings and caveats: Human CDR3s averaged more deletions and insertions than mouse CDR3s. Approximately 1.7 million TCR beta clonotypes were estimated for humans, the largest repertoire. Most of the three human donors had the lowest clonal inequality.

Only in-frame clones appear in the TCRdb table, and some are missing; sequencing was by immunoSEQ multiplex PCR. Of tens of thousands of clones in the sample, roughly 94% were seen once. Trimming pared 6 bases from V and 0 bases from J, leaving 10 bases between. The CDR3 contains 14 residues. Germline lookup yields CDR1 MNHEY and CDR2 SVGAGI. Sample: naive CD4+ T cells from blood. Indicated subset: CD45RO-negative CD62L-positive naive CD4 T cells. The source of this sequence is a person between 60 and 69 years old in good health. The chain links TRBV6-5 to TRBJ2-3; possibly TRBD2 for D (5 bases). The CDR3 coding sequence is TGTGCCAGCAGCGAGAGGACTAGCACAGATACGCAGTATTTT. This sequence encodes CASSERTSTDTQYF.